The clone carrying this TCR beta chain was observed a handful of times. Its antigen is not known. As the sequencing template, cDNA was produced by extracting RNA and reverse transcribing it. Profiled with immunoSEQ multiplex PCR; TCRdb holds only in-frame clones, not every one. This table has 150,000 to 160,000 clones, about 50% appearing once. Trimming shortened V by 2 bases and J by 5 bases, and 9 bases separated the two germline ends. From germline, CDR1 is SQVTM and CDR2 ANQGSEA. The CDR3 is made up of 13 amino acids. The investigators collected lesional scalp punch biopsies and peripheral blood from alopecia areata patients. The data stem from a study of CD8+ T cells in alopecia areata. Study at large: Oral tofacitinib (5 to 10 mg twice daily) was administered to treated patients. Study-level findings and limits: Scalp samples also yield sequences from resident alphabeta T cells of normal skin. Clonality in lesional scalp, especially alopecia totalis/universalis, exceeded that of normal scalp.

This clonotype originated in a human donor with alopecia areata. The sample consisted of CD8+ T cells sorted from blood, taken at week 0. The chain combines TRBV29-1 with TRBJ2-2; D gene uncertain. The CDR3 bases are TGCAGCGTTGAATTAGGCAGAACCGGGGAGCTGTTTTTT. Its translation: CSVELGRTGELFF.